The 7 T cell receptor beta chains reported below all come from one sample, sequenced in a study of blood T cell repertoires in COVID-19. Profiled with immunoSEQ multiplex PCR; TCRdb holds only in-frame clones, not every one. The data contain around 60,000 clones, approximately 77% of them singletons. Source material: peripheral blood. These receptors originate from a woman in her 70s with COVID-19, enrolled during active disease.

The chain links TRBV21-1 to TRBJ1-4. TRBV21-1 is assigned pseudogene status. CDR3 length equals 20 residues. The CDR3 DNA follows: TGTGCCAGCAGCAAATTGGGAAGGGAGGAGAGGTCGGCAACTAATGAAAAACTGTTTTTT. This encodes CASSKLGREERSATNEKLFF.

J is TRBJ2-1 and V is TRBV6-5; 15 bases align to TRBD2. With 2 bases clipped from V and 7 bases from J, the junction kept 0 bases outside the gene matches. Germline V gives CDR1 MNHEY, CDR2 SVGAGI. The CDR3 is made up of 15 amino acids. The CDR3 protein is CASSYGTSGRNEQFF. For the CDR3, the DNA is TGTGCCAGCAGTTACGGGACTAGCGGGAGGAATGAGCAGTTCTTC.

The genes are TRBV4-3 and TRBJ2-3; D is unclear. The CDR3 is 14 residues long. Trimming shortened V by 1 base and J by 1 base, and 6 bases separated the two germline ends. Germline V lookup: CDR1 LGHNA, CDR2 YSLEER. CDR3 sequence (DNA): TGCGCCAGCAGCCAAGTCCGTGGCACAGATACGCAGTATTTT. Encoded protein: CASSQVRGTDTQYF.

The V gene is TRBV29-1, the J gene TRBJ1-1; D is ambiguous. CDR3 length: 11 amino acids. The V and J ends lost 8 bases and 0 bases respectively, with 7 bases between them. The V gene's germline CDR1 is SQVTM and CDR2 ANQGSEA. CDR3 amino acids: CSLKLNTEAFF. The CDR3 region has the DNA TGCAGCCTAAAATTGAACACTGAAGCTTTCTTT.

This sequence joins TRBV30 and TRBJ2-5, with 7 positions matching TRBD1. V lost 4 bases to trimming and J lost 1 base; unmatched junction nucleotides: 9. CDR3 length equals 15 residues. Germline values: CDR1 GTSNPN, CDR2 SVGIG (reference sequence). The CDR3 sequence is CAWTAVGTVQETQYF. The CDR3 DNA reads as TGTGCCTGGACGGCGGTCGGGACAGTCCAAGAGACCCAGTACTTC.

CDR3 sequence (DNA): TGTGCCAGCAGTCCCCGGGGGAGCGGTGGCTACACCTTC. Encoded protein: CASSPRGSGGYTF. This sequence joins TRBV6-2 or TRBV6-3 and TRBJ1-2; tentative D call: TRBD1 (5 bases). CDR3 length: 13 amino acids. Between the trimmed V and J ends, which lost 5 bases and 7 bases, there was a span of 14 bases. Germline assignment: CDR1 MNHEY and CDR2 SVGEGT.

The rearrangement uses TRBV19 and TRBJ2-6; 10 bases agree with TRBD1. The CDR3 loop spans 18 amino acids. Germline CDR1 LNHDA, CDR2 SQIVND (reference sequence). After removal of 6 bases from V and 0 bases from J, the junction contained 8 bases not matched to a gene. The CDR3 sequence: CASRIRQGAISGANVLTF. In nucleotides, the CDR3 is TGTGCCAGTAGAATAAGACAGGGGGCTATCTCTGGGGCCAACGTCCTGACTTTC.